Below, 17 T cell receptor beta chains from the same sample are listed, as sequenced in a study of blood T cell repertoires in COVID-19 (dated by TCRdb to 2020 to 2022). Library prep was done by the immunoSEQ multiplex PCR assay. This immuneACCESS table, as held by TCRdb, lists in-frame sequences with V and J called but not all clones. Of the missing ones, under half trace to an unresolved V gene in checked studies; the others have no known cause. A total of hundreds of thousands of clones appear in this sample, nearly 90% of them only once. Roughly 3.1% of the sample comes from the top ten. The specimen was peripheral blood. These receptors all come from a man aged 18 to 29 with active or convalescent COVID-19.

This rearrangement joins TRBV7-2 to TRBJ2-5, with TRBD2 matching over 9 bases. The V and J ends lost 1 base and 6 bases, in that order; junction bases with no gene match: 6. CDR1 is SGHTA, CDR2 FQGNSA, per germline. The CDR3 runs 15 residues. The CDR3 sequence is CASSLGRSGGQTQYF. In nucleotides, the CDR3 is TGTGCCAGCAGCTTAGGTCGTAGCGGGGGCCAGACCCAGTACTTC.

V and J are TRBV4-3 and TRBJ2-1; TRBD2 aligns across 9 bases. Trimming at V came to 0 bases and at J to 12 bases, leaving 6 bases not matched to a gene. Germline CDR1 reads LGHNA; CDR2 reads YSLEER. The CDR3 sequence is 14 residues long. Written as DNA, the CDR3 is TGCGCCAGCAGCCAAGATCCTAGCGGGGTTGCGCAGTTCTTC. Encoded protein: CASSQDPSGVAQFF.

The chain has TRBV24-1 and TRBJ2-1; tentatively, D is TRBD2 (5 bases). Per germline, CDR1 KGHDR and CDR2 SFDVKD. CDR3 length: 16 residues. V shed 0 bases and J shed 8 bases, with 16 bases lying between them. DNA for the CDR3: TGTGCCACCAGTGATTTGGGGCAGCGGCGGGTCGATGAGCAGTTCTTC. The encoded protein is CATSDLGQRRVDEQFF.

The CDR3 DNA follows: TGTGCCAGCAGCCCTTGGAGCTCTTACACCTACGAGCAGTACTTC. Translating gives CASSPWSSYTYEQYF. This chain links TRBV14 with TRBJ2-7; D unresolved. V gave up 4 bases and J gave up 2 bases, with 15 bases separating them. The germline V gene encodes CDR1 SGHDN and CDR2 FVKESK. CDR3 length: 15 residues.

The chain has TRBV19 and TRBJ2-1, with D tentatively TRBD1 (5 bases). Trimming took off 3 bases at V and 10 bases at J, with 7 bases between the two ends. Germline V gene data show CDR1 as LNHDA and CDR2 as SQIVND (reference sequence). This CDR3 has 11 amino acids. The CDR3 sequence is CASSINREQFF. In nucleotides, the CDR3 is TGTGCCAGTAGTATTAACAGGGAGCAGTTCTTC.

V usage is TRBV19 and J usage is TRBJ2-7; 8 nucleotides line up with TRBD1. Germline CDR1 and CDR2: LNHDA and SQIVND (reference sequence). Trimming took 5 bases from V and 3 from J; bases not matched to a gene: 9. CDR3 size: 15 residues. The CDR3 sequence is CASSHRPRGLYEQYF. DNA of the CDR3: TGTGCCAGTAGTCATAGGCCCAGGGGGCTCTACGAGCAGTACTTC.

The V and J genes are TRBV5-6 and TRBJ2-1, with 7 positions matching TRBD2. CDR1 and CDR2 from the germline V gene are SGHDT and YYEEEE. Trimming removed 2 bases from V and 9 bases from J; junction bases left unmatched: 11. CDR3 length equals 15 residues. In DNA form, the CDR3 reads TGTGCCAGCAGCTTAGGTCTTCCTAGCGGCGGTGAGCAGTTCTTC. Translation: CASSLGLPSGGEQFF.

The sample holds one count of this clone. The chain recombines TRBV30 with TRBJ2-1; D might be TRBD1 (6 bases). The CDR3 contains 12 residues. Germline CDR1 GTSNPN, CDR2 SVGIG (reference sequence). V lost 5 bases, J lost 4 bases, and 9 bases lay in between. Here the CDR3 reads CAWDRLYNEQFF. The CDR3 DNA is TGTGCCTGGGACAGGTTATACAATGAGCAGTTCTTC.

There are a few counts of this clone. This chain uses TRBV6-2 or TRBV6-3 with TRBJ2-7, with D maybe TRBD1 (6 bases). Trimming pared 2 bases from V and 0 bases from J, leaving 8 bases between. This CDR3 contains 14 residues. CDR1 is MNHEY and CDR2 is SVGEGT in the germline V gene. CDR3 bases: TGTGCCAGCAGTTACGGGACAAACTCCTACGAGCAGTACTTC. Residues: CASSYGTNSYEQYF.

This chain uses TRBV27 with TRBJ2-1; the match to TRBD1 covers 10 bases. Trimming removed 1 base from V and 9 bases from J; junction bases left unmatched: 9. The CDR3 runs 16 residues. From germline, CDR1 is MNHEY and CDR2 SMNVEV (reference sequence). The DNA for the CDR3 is TGTGCCAGCAGTTTATATTCGGGACAGGGGAGACGTGAGCAGTTCTTC. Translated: CASSLYSGQGRREQFF.

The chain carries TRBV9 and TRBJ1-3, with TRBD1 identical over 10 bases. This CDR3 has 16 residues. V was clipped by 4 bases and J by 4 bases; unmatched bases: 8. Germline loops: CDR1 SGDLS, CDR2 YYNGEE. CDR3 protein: CASSPPWDRGGNTIYF. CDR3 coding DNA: TGTGCCAGCAGCCCACCGTGGGACAGGGGAGGAAACACCATATATTTT.

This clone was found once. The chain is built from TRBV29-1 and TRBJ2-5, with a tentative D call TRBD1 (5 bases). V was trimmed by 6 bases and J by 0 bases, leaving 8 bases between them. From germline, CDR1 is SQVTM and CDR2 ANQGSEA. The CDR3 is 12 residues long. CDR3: CSVTVYQETQYF. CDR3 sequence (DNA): TGCAGCGTGACAGTGTACCAAGAGACCCAGTACTTC.

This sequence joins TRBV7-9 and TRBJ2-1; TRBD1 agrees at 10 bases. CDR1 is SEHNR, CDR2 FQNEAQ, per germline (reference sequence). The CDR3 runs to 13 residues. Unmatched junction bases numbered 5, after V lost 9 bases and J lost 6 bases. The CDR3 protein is CASGTGASNEQFF. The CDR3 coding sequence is TGTGCCAGTGGGACAGGGGCTTCCAATGAGCAGTTCTTC.

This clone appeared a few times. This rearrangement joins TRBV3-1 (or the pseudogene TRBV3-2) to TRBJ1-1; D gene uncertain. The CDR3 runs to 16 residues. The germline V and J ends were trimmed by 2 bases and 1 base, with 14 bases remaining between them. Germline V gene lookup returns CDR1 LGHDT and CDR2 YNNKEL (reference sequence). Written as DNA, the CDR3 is TGTGCCAGCAGCCAATCCACAGTGTTCTCGAACACTGAAGCTTTCTTT. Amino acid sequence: CASSQSTVFSNTEAFF.

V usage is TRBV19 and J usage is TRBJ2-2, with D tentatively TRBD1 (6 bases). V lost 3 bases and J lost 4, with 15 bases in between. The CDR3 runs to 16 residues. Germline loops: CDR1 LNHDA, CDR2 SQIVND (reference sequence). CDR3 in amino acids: CASSITSGAGTGELFF. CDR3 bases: TGTGCCAGTAGTATCACCTCAGGGGCGGGCACCGGGGAGCTGTTTTTT.

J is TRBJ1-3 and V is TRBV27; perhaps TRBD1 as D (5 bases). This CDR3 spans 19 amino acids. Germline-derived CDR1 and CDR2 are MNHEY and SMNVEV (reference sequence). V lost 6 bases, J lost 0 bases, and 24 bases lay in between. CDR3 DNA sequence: TGTGCCAGCAGGCCCCACCTGGGGACGGGAGATTACTCTGGAAACACCATATATTTT. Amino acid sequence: CASRPHLGTGDYSGNTIYF.

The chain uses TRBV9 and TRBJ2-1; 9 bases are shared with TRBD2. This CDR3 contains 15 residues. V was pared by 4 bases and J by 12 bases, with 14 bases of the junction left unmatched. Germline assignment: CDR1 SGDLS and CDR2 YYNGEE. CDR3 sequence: CASSSSGLAFTTQFF. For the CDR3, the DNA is TGTGCCAGCAGCTCCTCGGGACTAGCCTTTACGACGCAGTTCTTC.